The following is a TCR beta chain sequence with its context. Its antigen specificity is not known. No much larger clone exists at a distance of one base, and base qualities are not known. This entry belongs to a study of blood T cell repertoires in COVID-19 (dated by TCRdb to about 2020). About the study as a whole: The collaborator samples originated in the United States, Italy and Spain and spanned the acute and convalescent phases of COVID-19. The prospective study material was composed of cDNA or gDNA derived from T cells, B-cell-depleted T cells, or PBMCs. Subjects who had been exposed to COVID-19, were actively infected with it, or had recovered from it provided the deeply sampled blood TCRbeta repertoires that made up the dataset. The repertoires were released in a freely available public database meant as a resource for research on the immune response to SARS-CoV-2. The samples were drawn from two sources: the first 160 participants of the ongoing ImmuneRACE study, and 1,254 subjects contributed by 6 global collaborators. Nearly every sample came with metadata listing a de-identified subject ID, COVID-19 status, age in years and sex. Where HLA class I and class II types were available, the types were taken from metadata supplied by the sample provider, not from assay-based typing.

Results the study describes overall, beyond this receptor: How much clinical and demographic metadata was included differed by source and by participant, and the metadata was provided uncurated.

At the junction V is shortened by 6 bases and J by 1 base; bases outside the gene matches: 3. CDR1 and CDR2, per the germline V gene (reference sequence), are MNHEY and SMNVEV. The CDR3 measures 14 amino acids from cysteine to phenylalanine. Just the 42-base CDR3 DNA is kept, in frame starting at base 1. TCRbeta CDR3 regions were amplified from genomic DNA using the immunoSEQ Assay, a bias-controlled multiplex PCR. Per the original workflow: Within the assay, amplification of reference gene primers was used to estimate how many nucleated cells each sample contained. Sequence reads were collapsed and filtered to measure the absolute abundance of every unique TCRbeta CDR3 rearrangement. For each sample, productive Simpson clonality was calculated by taking the square root of Simpson's diversity index across productive rearrangements. Drawn from immuneACCESS, this table holds only the in-frame rearrangements with V and J called that TCRdb kept. Clones are partly lost; checked studies trace under half to an unresolved V gene and leave the rest unexplained. V and J calls and clone size are those listed in that table; D and trimming were worked out from the DNA. In all, the sample holds a few hundred thousand clones, and roughly 84% of those were seen once. The ten largest clones take up less than 4% of the sample.

Each collaborating institution followed its own protocols to collect whole blood in K2EDTA tubes. For TCRbeta analysis, collaborator samples were shipped as frozen whole blood, as isolated PBMCs, or as DNA extracted from either sample type. The rearranged segments are TRBV27 and TRBJ2-1, with TRBD2 matching 7 junction bases. The source of this sequence is a young woman with acute or convalescent COVID-19. The sample comprised peripheral blood. In nucleotide form, the sequence is TGTGCCAGCAGACGGCGGGAGTCCTACAATGAGCAGTTCTTC. The resulting protein is CASRRRESYNEQFF.